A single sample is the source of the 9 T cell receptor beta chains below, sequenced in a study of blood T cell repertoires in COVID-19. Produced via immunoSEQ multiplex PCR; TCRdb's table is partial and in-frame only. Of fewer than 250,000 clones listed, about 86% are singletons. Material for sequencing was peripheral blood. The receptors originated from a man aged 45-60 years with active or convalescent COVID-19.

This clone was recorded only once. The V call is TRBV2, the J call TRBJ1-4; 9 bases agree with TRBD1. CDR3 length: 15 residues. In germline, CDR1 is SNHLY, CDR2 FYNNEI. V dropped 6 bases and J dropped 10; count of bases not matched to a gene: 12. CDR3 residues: CASSQTGGGRVKLFF. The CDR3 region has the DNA TGTGCCAGCAGCCAAACAGGGGGCGGAAGGGTAAAACTGTTTTTT.

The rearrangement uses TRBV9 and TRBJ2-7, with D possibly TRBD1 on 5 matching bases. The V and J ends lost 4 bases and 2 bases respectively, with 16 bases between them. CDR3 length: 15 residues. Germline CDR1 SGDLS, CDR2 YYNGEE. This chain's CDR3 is CASSSPSPGPYEQYF. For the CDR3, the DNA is TGTGCCAGCAGCTCCCCCTCGCCAGGGCCCTACGAGCAGTACTTC.

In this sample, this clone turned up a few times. The DNA of the CDR3 is TGTGCCAGCAGCCTTACAGGGGCCCTACTCACTGAAGCTTTCTTT. It codes for CASSLTGALLTEAFF. This rearrangement joins TRBV5-8 to TRBJ1-1; TRBD1 matches 7 bases. CDR1 SGHTS and CDR2 YDEGEE come from the germline V gene. The length of the CDR3 is 15 residues. Trimming cost V 4 bases and J 4 bases; bases outside gene matches: 10.

As DNA, the CDR3 is TGTGCCTGGAGAGCGACAGGGGGCACTGAAGCTTTCTTT. Its translation: CAWRATGGTEAFF. The chain joins TRBV30 to TRBJ1-1; 9 bases map to TRBD1. This CDR3 contains 13 residues. Germline CDR1 is GTSNPN and CDR2 is SVGIG (reference sequence). Losses at the gene ends were 3 bases for V and 4 bases for J; bases not matched to a gene: 3.

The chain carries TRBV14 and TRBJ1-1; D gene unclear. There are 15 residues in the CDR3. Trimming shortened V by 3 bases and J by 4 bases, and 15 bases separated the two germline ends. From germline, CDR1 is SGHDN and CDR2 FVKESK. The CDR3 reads CASSQSQVHGTEAFF. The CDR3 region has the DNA TGTGCCAGCAGCCAGAGCCAGGTCCACGGCACTGAAGCTTTCTTT.

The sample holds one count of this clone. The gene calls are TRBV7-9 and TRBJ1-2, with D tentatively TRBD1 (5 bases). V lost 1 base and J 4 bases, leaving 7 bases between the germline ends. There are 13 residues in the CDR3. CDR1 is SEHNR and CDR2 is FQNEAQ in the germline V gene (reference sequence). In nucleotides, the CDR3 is TGTGCCAGCAGCTTAGTTAGGGGCTATGGCTACACCTTC. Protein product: CASSLVRGYGYTF.

CDR3 sequence reads: CASRPPGQHNEKLFF. CDR3 nucleotides: TGTGCCAGCAGGCCTCCGGGACAGCATAATGAAAAACTGTTTTTT. The J gene is TRBJ1-4, the V gene TRBV28; TRBD1 agrees at 7 bases. The CDR3 extends over 15 amino acids. From germline, CDR1 is MDHEN and CDR2 SYDVKM. V lost 6 bases and J lost 4; bases outside the gene matches: 8.

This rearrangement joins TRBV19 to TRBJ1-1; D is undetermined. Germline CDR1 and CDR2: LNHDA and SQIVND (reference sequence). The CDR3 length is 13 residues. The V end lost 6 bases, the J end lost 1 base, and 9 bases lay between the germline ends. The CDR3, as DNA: TGTGCCAGTAGGCAACAACGGAACACTGAAGCTTTCTTT. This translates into CASRQQRNTEAFF.

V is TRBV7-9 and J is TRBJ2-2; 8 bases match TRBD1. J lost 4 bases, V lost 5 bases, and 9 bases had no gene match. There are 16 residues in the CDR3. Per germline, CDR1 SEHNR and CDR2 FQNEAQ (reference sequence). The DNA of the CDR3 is TGTGCCAGCAGCGGGCGACAGGGGAGCGGCACCGGGGAGCTGTTTTTT. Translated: CASSGRQGSGTGELFF.